This TCR beta chain was captured by sequencing in a study of vaccination and CD4 T cells after COVID-19. Background on the study: From HCoV-229E, HCoV-OC43, HCoV-NL63 and SARS-CoV-2, overlapping spike peptides were used to stimulate the cells.

Specified treatment: approximately nine-day PBMC culture with coronavirus spike peptide pools or control peptides (ViraFEST assay). Those CD4+ T cells from the unexposed donor predate the COVID-19 pandemic (2011-2018). Per well, 2 million to 2.5 million PBMCs were cultured in the presence of approximately 10 IU/ml IL-2 and 9 to 10 ug/ml peptide pools. A note on this clonotype: As yet, its antigen is unknown.

General study results and limits: Reactive clonotype counts went from median about 21 after infection to roughly 41 after vaccination, nonsignificantly.

The Oncomine TCR Beta short-read assay was what sequenced the DNA obtained from cultured CD4+ T cells. The template was genomic DNA from cultured CD4+ T cells. A single record per CDR3 protein comes from TCRdb applying MiXCR to the PCR reads. Here the sample spans 9,000 to 10,000 distinct CDR3 sequences, nearly 35% being singletons. Sequencing was performed on CD4+ T cells from blood, cultured in vitro. The TCR comes from a human donor in good health.

CDR3 protein: CASSPRVAGGPAEQYF. CDR3 coding DNA: TGTGCCAGCTCACCACGTGTTGCGGGAGGGCCGGCCGAGCAGTACTTC. The chain combines TRBV18 with TRBJ2-7; 9 positions agree with TRBD2. The germline V gene encodes CDR1 KGHSH and CDR2 LQKENI. This CDR3 region has 16 residues. J gave up 6 bases and V 1 base, and 10 bases lay outside the gene matches.